The clone carrying this T cell receptor beta chain was found many times. The antigen is not known. Sequencing libraries for TCR beta were prepared with iRepertoire HTBI primers and Arm-PCR of CDR3 regions. Original data processing: Identification of gene segments yielded some 60 TRBV and 12 to 15 TRBJ across samples. Each CDR3 protein is one row after TCRdb ran MiXCR on the multiplex PCR reads. These V and J calls are TCRdb output, not the study's own analysis. Of 400,000 to 500,000 distinct CDR3 sequences detected, about a sixth appear once; the ten largest clones hold around 10%. The CDR3 sequence is 15 residues long. Trimming at V came to 2 bases and at J to 6 bases, leaving 7 bases not matched to a gene. Germline CDR1 is SEHNR and CDR2 is FQNEAQ (reference sequence). The data are from a study of regulatory T cells in long-lasting Graves disease. Time point indicated: newly diagnosed GD, antithyroid drugs for less than 3 months. Isolated PBMC RNA provided the starting material for the TCR library.

Study-wide results and caveats: Favored gene segments in persistent disease were TRBV28, TRBJ1-2 and TRBJ2-5.

This sample was also put to use in a study of T cells in Graves' hyperthyroidism and ophthalmopathy. That paper notes: The TCR CDR3 was amplified in a first-round RT-PCR using the HTBI primer set. The model forecast ophthalmopathy, anticipating it by a median roughly 6 months before onset.

This clonotype was obtained from a woman aged 30 to 39 with Graves disease. This rearrangement joins TRBV7-9 to TRBJ2-1, with 7 bases aligning to TRBD2. This sample comprised peripheral blood mononuclear cells (PBMCs), obtained at new diagnosis, from a patient treated with antithyroid drugs. CDR3 in DNA: TGTGCCAGCAGCTTACAGGGCGGGAGCGTCAATGAGCAGTTCTTC. Amino acids: CASSLQGGSVNEQFF. The full variable domain, in which reference TRBV7-9 and TRBJ2-1 provide the parts outside the CDR3, is DTGVSQNPRHKITKRGQNVTFRCDPISEHNRLYWYRQTLGQGPEFLTYFQNEAQLEKSRLLSDRFSAERPKGSFSTLEIQRTEQGDSAMYLCASSLQGGSVNEQFFGPGTRLTVL.